The clone carrying this T cell receptor beta chain has more than one count but fewer than ten. Its target is unknown. Documented time point: pre-sensitization, week 0. Treatment described: therapeutic diphenylcyclopropenone sensitization with weekly scalp DPC. The data stem from a study of human T cells and chemical hapten exposure. About the research overall: Scalp application of diphenylcyclopropenone was performed weekly in patients across the entire approximately 23-week study.

Study-wide results and limits: The formation of large CDR3 similarity clusters by expanded TCRs significantly exceeded that of controls. Donors had alopecia, so their immune response may differ from healthy people's.

Original handling: The median was about 96,000 TCRs per sample, ranging roughly 20,000 to 690,600. TCRdb ran MiXCR on the RACE reads and lists one entry per CDR3 protein. TCRdb assigned the V and J calls; the authors' analysis was not used. The sample records 190,000 or so distinct CDR3 sequences, approximately 31% being singletons. Per germline, CDR1 SGDLS and CDR2 YYNGEE. J lost 7 bases, V lost 3 bases, and 7 bases had no gene match. CDR3 length equals 16 residues. This TCR derives from a woman in her 30s with alopecia areata. Some clones in this sample may be carry-over from other donors' samples. V is TRBV9 and J is TRBJ2-7; 16 nucleotides agree with TRBD2. Sequenced here: whole blood, sampled in connection with sensitization to the hapten diphenylcyclopropenone (DPC). CDR3 residues: CASSAGLAGGPWEQYF. The CDR3 DNA follows: TGTGCCAGCAGCGCGGGACTAGCGGGAGGGCCGTGGGAGCAGTACTTC.